These 16 T cell receptor beta chains were all obtained from the same sample, sequenced in a study of blood T cell repertoires in COVID-19. The table came from immunoSEQ multiplex PCR; TCRdb's copy has only in-frame clones and leaves some out. The top ten clones hold under 2.5% of a sample with around 250,000 clones, roughly 85% of them seen once. Material for sequencing was PBMCs or T cells enriched from blood (not recorded which). The receptor source for this set is a woman aged 50 to 60 who had recovered from COVID-19.

The chain links TRBV29-1 to TRBJ1-4; no firm D call. Germline values: CDR1 SQVTM, CDR2 ANQGSEA. This CDR3 is 13 amino acids long. In nucleotides, the CDR3 is TGCACCTACCGGGAGGGAGTAGGTGAAAAACTGTTTTTT. It codes for CTYREGVGEKLFF.

The chain's CDR3 is CSASRQGGSGNTIYF. The CDR3 region has the DNA TGCAGTGCTAGTCGGCAGGGTGGCTCTGGAAACACCATATATTTT. This chain uses TRBV20-1 with TRBJ1-3; tentative D call: TRBD1 (5 bases). Germline loops: CDR1 DFQATT, CDR2 SNEGSKA (reference sequence). Trimming removed 3 bases at V and 0 bases at J, with 12 bases between. The CDR3 totals 15 residues.

V and J are TRBV6-5 and TRBJ2-1; the D is unclear. The CDR3 is made up of 16 amino acids. Germline assignment: CDR1 MNHEY and CDR2 SVGAGI. With 0 bases removed from V and 6 bases from J, the gap between germline ends came to 15 bases. The CDR3: CASSYSTSPGSNEQFF. CDR3 sequence (DNA): TGTGCCAGCAGTTACTCCACCTCCCCAGGTTCCAATGAGCAGTTCTTC.

This CDR3 reads CASSILRLAAGPGEQFF. The CDR3 DNA is TGTGCCAGTAGTATCCTCCGACTAGCGGCCGGGCCCGGGGAGCAGTTCTTC. The chain employs TRBV19 and TRBJ2-1; 9 bases match TRBD2. Germline values: CDR1 LNHDA, CDR2 SQIVND (reference sequence). This CDR3 is built from 17 residues. V lost 3 bases and J lost 10; bases outside the gene matches: 16.

The rearrangement uses TRBV27 and TRBJ1-2; TRBD1 is a possible D gene (5 bases). The germline CDR1 and CDR2 sequences are MNHEY and SMNVEV (reference sequence). V lost 2 bases and J 2 bases, leaving 9 bases between the germline ends. CDR3 length: 14 amino acids. The CDR3 nucleotides read TGTGCCAGCAGTTTAGGCCAGGGCAACTATGGCTACACCTTC. Translated: CASSLGQGNYGYTF.

The V and J genes are TRBV28 and TRBJ1-5; 9 bases match TRBD1. The CDR3 consists of 16 residues. Germline V CDR1 and CDR2: MDHEN, SYDVKM. Trimming cost V 5 bases and J 4 bases; bases outside gene matches: 9. The CDR3 region is CASSPRGQGWNQPQHF. The CDR3 nucleotides read TGTGCCAGCAGTCCAAGGGGACAGGGTTGGAATCAGCCCCAGCATTTT.

The count of this clone is one. J is TRBJ2-5 and V is TRBV7-9; 7 bases align to TRBD2. Germline trimming cut 5 bases from V and 2 bases from J; bases unmatched to any gene: 11. Germline CDR1 and CDR2: SEHNR and FQNEAQ (reference sequence). The CDR3 has 16 amino acids. The chain's CDR3 is CASSPMGRGPQETQYF. The CDR3 bases are TGTGCCAGCAGCCCCATGGGGAGGGGACCGCAAGAGACCCAGTACTTC.

This CDR3 reads CASSQIGGNTIYF. As DNA, the CDR3 is TGCGCCAGCAGCCAAATTGGAGGTAACACCATATATTTT. The chain couples TRBV4-1 to TRBJ1-3; D remains unclear. V was clipped by 2 bases and J by 7 bases, with 9 bases between them. Germline V gives CDR1 MGHRA, CDR2 YSYEKL. The CDR3 has 13 amino acids.

The chain is built from TRBV15 and TRBJ1-4; D is unresolved. Germline lookup yields CDR1 LNHNV and CDR2 YYDKDF (reference sequence). The CDR3 runs to 15 residues. V was shortened by 3 bases and J by 0 bases, with 8 bases between the two germline ends. CDR3 in amino acids: CATSSRIATNEKLFF. The CDR3, as DNA: TGTGCCACCAGCAGCAGAATCGCAACTAATGAAAAACTGTTTTTT. The full variable domain, its missing parts supplied by reference TRBV15 and TRBJ1-4, is DAMVIQNPRYQVTQFGKPVTLSCSQTLNHNVMYWYQQKSSQAPKLLFHYYDKDFNNEADTPDNFQSRRPNTSFCFLDIRSPGLGDTAMYLCATSSRIATNEKLFFGSGTQLSVL.

The genes are TRBV18 and TRBJ2-7; tentatively, D is TRBD1 (6 bases). From germline, CDR1 is KGHSH and CDR2 LQKENI. The CDR3 runs to 14 residues. The ends were cut back, 1 base at V and 6 bases at J, with 13 bases in the middle. The CDR3 protein is CASSPLRGRSEQYF. The DNA for the CDR3 is TGTGCCAGCTCACCACTCAGGGGTCGGTCCGAGCAGTACTTC.

The table lists this clone with a few counts. The chain employs TRBV7-6 and TRBJ2-7; 14 nucleotides agree with TRBD2. The CDR3 covers 19 residues. Germline V CDR1 and CDR2: SGHVS, FNYEAQ. The V segment lost 4 bases and the J segment 1 base; nucleotides outside the gene matches: 12. The CDR3 region is CASSYPPGTSGRGSYEQYF. The CDR3 region has the DNA TGTGCCAGCAGCTACCCGCCCGGGACTAGCGGGAGAGGGTCCTACGAGCAGTACTTC.

The chain recombines TRBV10-3 with TRBJ1-6; 9 nucleotides align to TRBD1. Per the germline V gene, CDR1 is ENHRY and CDR2 is SYGVKD. Unmatched junction bases numbered 6, after V lost 2 bases and J lost 10 bases. This CDR3 is 15 amino acids long. CDR3 in amino acids: CAISEDRGKGSPLHF. The DNA for the CDR3 is TGTGCCATCAGTGAGGACAGGGGGAAAGGGTCACCCCTCCACTTT.

On this clone itself: In the same sample, other DNA sequences code for this CDR3. The chain combines TRBV5-1 with TRBJ1-4; the D is unclear. CDR3 length: 14 amino acids. Between the trimmed V and J ends, which lost 0 bases and 2 bases, there was a span of 5 bases. Germline CDR1 and CDR2: SGHRS and YFSETQ. The CDR3: CASSLGGTNEKLFF. The CDR3 DNA reads TGCGCCAGCAGCTTGGGAGGGACTAATGAAAAACTGTTTTTT. Full variable domain (missing parts from reference TRBV5-1 and TRBJ1-4): KAGVTQTPRYLIKTRGQQVTLSCSPISGHRSVSWYQQTPGQGLQFLFEYFSETQRNKGNFPGRFSGRQFSNSRSEMNVSTLELGDSALYLCASSLGGTNEKLFFGSGTQLSVL.

This clone was observed a single time. V is TRBV29-1 and J is TRBJ1-2; 8 nucleotides match TRBD1. The V and J ends lost 7 bases and 4 bases, in that order; junction bases with no gene match: 11. The CDR3 consists of 14 residues. Germline values: CDR1 SQVTM, CDR2 ANQGSEA. The CDR3 reads CSADPQGAGYGYTF. DNA of the CDR3: TGCAGCGCGGACCCTCAGGGGGCGGGCTATGGCTACACCTTC. Filled out from reference TRBV29-1 and TRBJ1-2, the complete variable domain reads SAVISQKPSRDICQRGTSLTIQCQVDSQVTMMFWYRQQPGQSLTLIATANQGSEATYESGFVIDKFPISRPNLTFSTLTVSNMSPEDSSIYLCSADPQGAGYGYTFGSGTRLTVV.

The chain carries TRBV6-5 and TRBJ2-1, with 10 bases fitting TRBD2. Losses at the gene ends were 6 bases for V and 5 bases for J; bases not matched to a gene: 7. The CDR3 totals 15 residues. Germline CDR1 reads MNHEY; CDR2 reads SVGAGI. The chain's CDR3 is CASSLFGLADNEQFF. The CDR3 DNA reads TGTGCCAGCAGCCTCTTTGGACTAGCGGACAATGAGCAGTTCTTC.

This sequence joins TRBV5-4 and TRBJ2-2; perhaps TRBD2 as D (5 bases). Between the trimmed V and J ends, which lost 5 bases and 1 base, there was a span of 9 bases. Per germline, CDR1 SGHNT and CDR2 YYREEE (reference sequence). The CDR3 is 14 amino acids. The CDR3 loop reads CASRESGNTGELFF. Here the CDR3 DNA reads TGTGCCAGCAGGGAAAGCGGGAACACCGGGGAGCTGTTTTTT.